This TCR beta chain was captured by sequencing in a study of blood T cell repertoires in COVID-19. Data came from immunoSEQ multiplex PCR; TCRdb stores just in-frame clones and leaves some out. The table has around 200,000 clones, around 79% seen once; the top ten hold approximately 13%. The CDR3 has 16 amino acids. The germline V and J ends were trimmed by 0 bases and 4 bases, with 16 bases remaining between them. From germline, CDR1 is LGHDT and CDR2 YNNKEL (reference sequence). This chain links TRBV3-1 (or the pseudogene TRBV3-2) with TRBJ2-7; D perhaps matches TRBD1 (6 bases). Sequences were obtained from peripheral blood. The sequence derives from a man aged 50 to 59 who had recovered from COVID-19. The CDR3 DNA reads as TGTGCCAGCAGCCAAGATTATGGCCACAGGGATTACGAGCAGTACTTC. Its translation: CASSQDYGHRDYEQYF.